One sample yielded the 23 T cell receptor beta chains listed below, sequenced in a study of shared clonotypes between healthy human individuals (dated by TCRdb to about 2020). The library was built by means of the immunoSEQ multiplex PCR assay. This immuneACCESS table, as held by TCRdb, lists in-frame sequences with V and J called but not all clones. Of the missing ones, under half trace to an unresolved V gene in checked studies; the others have no known cause. The sample data list 2 million to 3 million clones, and approximately 93% of these were observed just once. The top ten hold 0.36% of the sample. The sequenced material came from naive CD4+ T cells from PBMCs. The sample's cell subset or site label is to be understood as: CD45RA+ positively selected. Source of these receptors: a man aged 18 to 30 in good health. Some clones in this sample may be carry-over from other donors' samples.

The gene calls are TRBV6-1 and TRBJ2-1, with D maybe TRBD2 (5 bases). The CDR3 extends over 13 amino acids. The germline CDR1 and CDR2 sequences are MNHNS and SASEGT. V lost 4 bases and J lost 3, with 7 bases in between. CDR3 in amino acids: CASSADFYNEQFF. Written as DNA, the CDR3 is TGTGCCAGCAGTGCGGACTTCTACAATGAGCAGTTCTTC.

This chain joins TRBV29-1 and TRBJ2-5; 10 positions agree with TRBD1. The germline CDR1 and CDR2 sequences are SQVTM and ANQGSEA. The CDR3 has 14 residues. The J segment lost 4 bases and the V segment lost 1 base, leaving 3 bases of the junction unmatched. CDR3 region: CSVEAGTGVETQYF. The DNA of the CDR3 is TGCAGCGTTGAAGCCGGGACAGGGGTAGAGACCCAGTACTTC.

This clone was seen once. This chain uses TRBV5-4 with TRBJ1-6; TRBD1 matches 7 bases. Germline CDR1 reads SGHNT; CDR2 reads YYREEE (reference sequence). The length of the CDR3 is 13 residues. V lost 0 bases to trimming and J lost 10 bases; unmatched junction nucleotides: 1. CDR3 sequence reads: CASSLDRGSPLHF. The CDR3 DNA reads TGTGCCAGCAGCTTGGACAGGGGATCACCCCTCCACTTT.

V usage is TRBV6-5 and J usage is TRBJ1-2; 9 nucleotides align to TRBD1. The CDR3 totals 14 residues. The J segment lost 8 bases and the V segment lost 6 bases, leaving 10 bases of the junction unmatched. The germline gives CDR1 MNHEY, CDR2 SVGAGI. CDR3 DNA: TGTGCCAGCAGACTGACACAGGGGGCTCGGGGCTACACCTTC. It encodes CASRLTQGARGYTF.

CDR3 region: CASRPGDNQPQHF. CDR3 sequence (DNA): TGTGCCAGCAGGCCAGGGGATAATCAGCCCCAGCATTTT. The chain joins TRBV27 to TRBJ1-5; D is possibly TRBD1 (6 bases). Germline V gives CDR1 MNHEY, CDR2 SMNVEV (reference sequence). CDR3 size: 13 residues. V lost 6 bases and J lost 4, with 10 bases in between.

The chain links TRBV28 to TRBJ2-1; maybe TRBD1 (6 bases). With 1 base removed from V and 0 bases from J, the gap between germline ends came to 10 bases. Germline assignment: CDR1 MDHEN and CDR2 SYDVKM. This CDR3 is built from 16 residues. In DNA, the CDR3 is TGTGCCAGCAGTTTATTTACAGGGCTCTCCTACAATGAGCAGTTCTTC. It specifies CASSLFTGLSYNEQFF.

Concerning this clone: Mismatch with germline at one junction end may stem from a read error. The V gene is TRBV5-6, the J gene TRBJ1-1; D is unresolved. CDR1 and CDR2 (germline): SGHDT, YYEEEE. This CDR3 comprises 13 residues. CDR3 protein: CASSLGPNSEAFF. In DNA form, the CDR3 reads TGTGCCAGCAGCTTGGGTCCCAACAGTGAAGCTTTCTTT.

The CDR3 spells CATSSGQGAQETQYF. CDR3 nucleotide sequence: TGTGCCACCAGCAGCGGACAGGGGGCCCAAGAGACCCAGTACTTC. V is TRBV15 and J is TRBJ2-5; 11 nucleotides agree with TRBD1. J lost 1 base, V lost 3 bases, and 1 base had no gene match. Germline lookup yields CDR1 LNHNV and CDR2 YYDKDF (reference sequence). This CDR3 has 15 amino acids.

This clone was detected once. CDR3 sequence: CASSLTPGRHGYTF. CDR3 nucleotides: TGTGCCAGCAGTTTAACGCCCGGACGGCATGGCTACACCTTC. This chain links TRBV27 with TRBJ1-2; D remains unclear. The CDR3 loop spans 14 amino acids. Germline assignment: CDR1 MNHEY and CDR2 SMNVEV (reference sequence). Trimming pared 2 bases from V and 6 bases from J, leaving 13 bases between.

The rearrangement uses TRBV28 and TRBJ1-2; 9 nucleotides align to TRBD1. Germline V gene lookup returns CDR1 MDHEN and CDR2 SYDVKM. The CDR3 runs to 16 residues. V lost 5 bases and J lost 6; bases outside the gene matches: 13. The CDR3 DNA reads as TGTGCCAGCAGTCCCACCGGGACAGGGTCTGGCAATGGCTACACCTTC. It codes for CASSPTGTGSGNGYTF.

The chain employs TRBV6-4 and TRBJ2-7, with 10 positions matching TRBD1. Germline-derived CDR1 and CDR2 are MRHNA and SNTAGT. V was clipped by 5 bases and J by 4 bases; unmatched bases: 5. The CDR3 sequence is 14 residues long. This CDR3 reads CASSRGQGGYEQYF. CDR3 DNA sequence: TGTGCCAGCAGTCGCGGACAGGGGGGATACGAGCAGTACTTC.

J is TRBJ1-1 and V is TRBV6-5; TRBD1 might be the D (5 bases). The CDR3 runs 14 residues. Germline loops: CDR1 MNHEY, CDR2 SVGAGI. V was pared by 3 bases and J by 4 bases, with 12 bases between. CDR3 sequence: CASSYWGSGTEAFF. Here the CDR3 DNA reads TGTGCCAGCAGTTATTGGGGGTCCGGCACTGAAGCTTTCTTT.

The chain recombines TRBV30 with TRBJ1-4; no clear D. V shed 2 bases and J shed 0 bases, with 7 bases lying between them. The CDR3 runs to 14 residues. Germline CDR1 is GTSNPN and CDR2 is SVGIG (reference sequence). The CDR3 reads CAWSWSSTNEKLFF. The CDR3 bases are TGTGCCTGGAGTTGGTCTTCAACTAATGAAAAACTGTTTTTT.

The rearrangement joins TRBV9 to TRBJ2-1; 10 bases are a match to TRBD2. The germline CDR1 and CDR2 sequences are SGDLS and YYNGEE. The junction had 6 bases not matched to a gene; V was cut back by 4 bases and J by 8 bases. This CDR3 comprises 14 residues. The CDR3 DNA reads as TGTGCCAGCAGCAGGGCTAGCGGGAGAGATGAGCAGTTCTTC. It translates to CASSRASGRDEQFF. Full variable domain (rest looked up from reference TRBV9 and TRBJ2-1): DSGVTQTPKHLITATGQRVTLRCSPRSGDLSVYWYQQSLDQGLQFLIQYYNGEERAKGNILERFSAQQFPDLHSELNLSSLELGDSALYFCASSRASGRDEQFFGPGTRLTVL.

This clone occurred once. The V gene is TRBV5-1, the J gene TRBJ1-4; D gene ambiguous. The V end was cut by 1 base, the J end by 4 bases, with 8 bases between. Germline V CDR1 and CDR2: SGHRS, YFSETQ. There are 14 residues in the CDR3. CDR3 residues: CASSLHENNEKLFF. CDR3 nucleotides: TGCGCCAGCAGCTTGCACGAAAATAATGAAAAACTGTTTTTT.

This clone was counted once. Distinct nucleotide sequences in the sample also encode this CDR3. The chain links TRBV2 to TRBJ1-5; unclear D gene. Germline V gives CDR1 SNHLY, CDR2 FYNNEI. Trimming took off 1 base at V and 3 bases at J, with 7 bases between the two ends. The CDR3 consists of 14 residues. This CDR3 reads CASSEGSPNQPQHF. CDR3 DNA: TGTGCCAGCAGTGAAGGCTCACCCAATCAGCCCCAGCATTTT.

With respect to this clone: The same CDR3 also results from other DNA sequences found in this sample. The CDR3, as DNA: TGCAGCGTCGACAGGGTCGGGACTGAAGCTTTCTTT. As protein: CSVDRVGTEAFF. The chain has TRBV29-1 and TRBJ1-1, with 7 bases lining up with TRBD1. The germline V gene encodes CDR1 SQVTM and CDR2 ANQGSEA. The CDR3 contains 12 residues. J was trimmed by 5 bases and V by 6 bases; bases with no gene match: 6.

The chain employs TRBV5-1 and TRBJ2-3; 9 bases are a match to TRBD2. Germline V gene sequence: CDR1 SGHRS, CDR2 YFSETQ. The CDR3 is 14 amino acids. J lost 4 bases, V lost 4 bases, and 4 bases had no gene match. The CDR3 bases are TGCGCCAGCAGCCCCGGACTAGCGTCAGATACGCAGTATTTT. Translated: CASSPGLASDTQYF.

The CDR3 reads CASGPPNSRKRDEQYF. In nucleotides, the CDR3 is TGTGCCAGCGGCCCACCGAATAGCCGGAAGAGAGACGAGCAGTACTTC. The chain joins TRBV28 to TRBJ2-7; no firm D call. V gave up 8 bases and J gave up 5 bases, with 25 bases separating them. The CDR3 length is 16 residues. Per the germline V gene, CDR1 is MDHEN and CDR2 is SYDVKM.

In this sample, this clone turned up once. The rearrangement links TRBV7-2 to TRBJ1-2, with a possible D match to TRBD1 (6 bases). Germline CDR1 SGHTA, CDR2 FQGNSA. The CDR3 has 12 residues. Trimming left V 3 bases short and J 5 bases short, with 7 bases between. Here the CDR3 reads CASSLDRYGYTF. In DNA form, the CDR3 reads TGTGCCAGCAGCTTGGACAGATATGGCTACACCTTC.

This chain links TRBV28 with TRBJ2-5, with D hard to call. The CDR3 loop spans 13 amino acids. V lost 2 bases and J lost 4, with 8 bases in between. Looked up from germline, CDR1 is MDHEN and CDR2 is SYDVKM. The CDR3 here is CASSLGSIETQYF. The CDR3 DNA sequence: TGTGCCAGCAGTTTAGGAAGCATAGAGACCCAGTACTTC.

Remarks on this clone: This CDR3 is also generated by other DNA sequences in the sample. The chain links TRBV28 to TRBJ1-3; no clear D. Germline V lookup: CDR1 MDHEN, CDR2 SYDVKM. The CDR3 is 12 amino acids. The V end was cut by 9 bases, the J end by 0 bases, with 6 bases between. The CDR3: CASRVSGNTIYF. The CDR3 DNA follows: TGTGCCAGTCGGGTCTCTGGAAACACCATATATTTT.

V and J are TRBV19 and TRBJ2-5; weak D call: TRBD2 (5 bases). CDR3 length: 14 amino acids. The germline gives CDR1 LNHDA, CDR2 SQIVND (reference sequence). V was trimmed by 8 bases and J by 1 base, leaving 14 bases between them. In nucleotides, the CDR3 is TGTGCCAGTCGGAGCGGCCTGACCCAAGAGACCCAGTACTTC. Its translation: CASRSGLTQETQYF.